The next 28 T cell receptor beta chains were all read from a single sample in a study of identical twins (dated by TCRdb to about 2016). The library was generated by 5' RACE. Reads for this sample came from an Illumina HiSeq 2000. The public reads were run again by TCRdb, first through fastp at Q25 and then through MiXCR, and only productive beta chains were kept. Each CDR3 protein gets just one entry, which takes the most common genes and DNA from the rows behind it. The sample profile shows some 1,600,000 distinct CDR3 sequences; roughly a third of them were found once. More than 0.25% of the sample is taken by the ten largest. The sample consisted of cord blood. The source is a newborn girl in good health.

In regard to this clonotype: A much larger clone differs from this one at a single base, so this may be a read error. The CDR3 does not close with the conserved phenylalanine or tryptophan, likely indicating a read error. The gene calls are TRBV5-1 and TRBJ2-1, with 8 bases lining up with TRBD1. The J segment lost 1 base and the V segment lost 7 bases, leaving 1 base of the junction unmatched. In germline, CDR1 is SGHRS, CDR2 YFSETQ. This CDR3 is 13 amino acids long. In nucleotides, the CDR3 is TGCGCCAGCCGGGACAGGTCCTACAATGAGCAGTTCTTA. Protein: CASRDRSYNEQFL.

The chain has TRBV21-1 and TRBJ1-5; the table's D call, TRBD1, has no DNA check behind it. TRBV21-1 is a pseudogene. The CDR3 is 16 residues long. The CDR3 sequence: CASSGYDRVFNQPQHF. The CDR3 coding sequence is TGTGCCAGCAGCGGGTACGACAGGGTCTTCAATCAGCCCCAGCATTTT.

V and J are TRBV5-1 and TRBJ1-1; maybe TRBD1 (6 bases). V was shortened by 4 bases and J by 7 bases, with 11 bases between the two germline ends. Germline CDR1 SGHRS, CDR2 YFSETQ. This CDR3 has 12 residues. The CDR3 nucleotides are TGCGCCAGCAGCCCCCGGGACAATGAAGCTTTCTTT. Translating gives CASSPRDNEAFF.

The rearrangement uses TRBV2 and TRBJ2-3, with D possibly being TRBD2 (6 bases). V lost 2 bases and J 0 bases, leaving 12 bases between the germline ends. This CDR3 region has 16 residues. Germline V gene data show CDR1 as SNHLY and CDR2 as FYNNEI. CDR3: CASSETILASTDTQYF. The DNA for the CDR3 is TGTGCCAGCAGTGAAACCATCCTAGCGAGCACAGATACGCAGTATTTT.

This clonotype has a single count. The chain couples TRBV3-1 to TRBJ2-5, with 15 bases fitting TRBD2. Trimming at V came to 5 bases and at J to 11 bases, leaving 9 bases not matched to a gene. The CDR3 spans 15 residues. Germline V lookup: CDR1 LGHDT, CDR2 YNNKEL (reference sequence). The CDR3 bases are TGTGCCAGCAGCTGGACTAGCGGGAGGGCCAATGAGCAGTACTTC. It translates to CASSWTSGRANEQYF.

The V and J genes are TRBV7-2 and TRBJ1-2; a possible D gene is TRBD1 (5 bases). V lost 1 base, J lost 8 bases, and 20 bases lay in between. The CDR3 is 16 residues long. CDR1 SGHTA and CDR2 FQGNSA come from the germline V gene. CDR3 in DNA: TGTGCCAGCAGCTTAGTTGCGGGGCTCGTCTCGATGGGCTACACCTTC. Residues: CASSLVAGLVSMGYTF.

The V and J genes are TRBV2 and TRBJ2-5, with D possibly being TRBD1 or TRBD2 (5 bases each). V lost 7 bases, J lost 1 base, and 10 bases lay in between. The CDR3 has 13 residues. From germline, CDR1 is SNHLY and CDR2 FYNNEI. The CDR3 region is CASNTGRQETQYF. CDR3 nucleotide sequence: TGTGCCAGCAATACGGGACGCCAAGAGACCCAGTACTTC.

The table lists this clonotype with many counts. This chain links TRBV27 with TRBJ1-2, with D tentatively TRBD1 (6 bases). Trimming left V 6 bases short and J 4 bases short, with 15 bases between. Germline-derived CDR1 and CDR2 are MNHEY and SMNVEV (reference sequence). The CDR3 spans 14 residues. The CDR3: CASSPNRVGYGYTF. In DNA form, the CDR3 reads TGTGCCAGCAGCCCCAACAGGGTGGGCTATGGCTACACCTTC.

This clonotype was picked up a small number of times. The CDR3 sequence: CASSDPGQSNYGYTF. In DNA, the CDR3 is TGTGCCAGCAGTGACCCGGGACAGTCTAACTATGGCTACACCTTC. The gene calls are TRBV6-6 and TRBJ1-2, with TRBD1 matching over 7 bases. The length of the CDR3 is 15 residues. Germline V CDR1 and CDR2: MNHNY, SVGAGI (reference sequence). Unmatched junction bases numbered 6, after V lost 5 bases and J lost 0 bases.

The chain carries TRBV5-1 and TRBJ1-2; 10 bases are shared with TRBD1. This CDR3 has 14 amino acids. J was trimmed by 8 bases and V by 0 bases; bases with no gene match: 4. Germline V gene lookup returns CDR1 SGHRS and CDR2 YFSETQ. CDR3 DNA: TGCGCCAGCAGCTTGGCTGGACAGGGGGAAGGCTACACCTTC. Protein: CASSLAGQGEGYTF.

The chain has TRBV9 and TRBJ1-6, with 7 nucleotides matching TRBD1. This CDR3 spans 15 amino acids. Trimming removed 1 base from V and 8 bases from J; junction bases left unmatched: 6. The germline V gene has CDR1 SGDLS and CDR2 YYNGEE. CDR3 region: CASSVRDREYSPLHF. The CDR3 nucleotides read TGTGCCAGCAGCGTACGAGACAGGGAATATTCACCCCTCCACTTT.

The chain has TRBV6-6 and TRBJ2-3; the match to TRBD2 covers 8 bases. V lost 2 bases, J lost 2 bases, and 6 bases stayed unmatched. Germline V lookup: CDR1 MNHNY, CDR2 SVGAGI (reference sequence). The CDR3 loop spans 16 amino acids. This CDR3 reads CASSYQAGATTDTQYF. The CDR3 DNA is TGTGCCAGCAGTTACCAAGCGGGGGCCACCACAGATACGCAGTATTTT.

This sequence joins TRBV27 and TRBJ1-1; D is unclear. The V and J ends lost 5 bases and 0 bases respectively, with 16 bases between them. CDR1 is MNHEY, CDR2 SMNVEV, per germline (reference sequence). The CDR3 sequence is 16 residues long. The CDR3 loop reads CASSVKGFFMNTEAFF. The CDR3 nucleotides read TGTGCCAGCAGTGTAAAAGGCTTTTTCATGAACACTGAAGCTTTCTTT.

This clonotype was seen a handful of times. V usage is TRBV2 and J usage is TRBJ2-1; weak D call: TRBD1 (5 bases). V gave up 10 bases and J gave up 4 bases, with 20 bases separating them. CDR3 length: 15 residues. Germline CDR1 is SNHLY and CDR2 is FYNNEI. In DNA, the CDR3 is TGTGCCACAGGGCCGTACACCATTCGTTACAATGAGCAGTTCTTC. This translates into CATGPYTIRYNEQFF. The full variable domain, in which reference TRBV2 and TRBJ2-1 provide the parts outside the CDR3, is EPEVTQTPSHQVTQMGQEVILRCVPISNHLYFYWYRQILGQKVEFLVSFYNNEISEKSEIFDDQFSVERPDGSNFTLKIRSTKLEDSAMYFCATGPYTIRYNEQFFGPGTRLTVL.

In regard to this clonotype: A much larger clone lies one base from this, so it may be a read error. This chain connects TRBV24-1 to TRBJ2-1; TRBD2 matches 11 bases. The junction had 9 bases not matched to a gene; V was cut back by 7 bases and J by 5 bases. The germline V gene encodes CDR1 KGHDR and CDR2 SFDVKD. This CDR3 region has 16 residues. Here the CDR3 DNA reads TGTGCCACCAGATCGTCCGGGACTAGCGGTCACAATGAGCAGTTCTTC. It translates to CATRSSGTSGHNEQFF.

The chain is built from TRBV28 and TRBJ2-4, with TRBD1 as a possible D gene (6 bases). V lost 7 bases and J 6 bases, leaving 16 bases between the germline ends. Germline assignment: CDR1 MDHEN and CDR2 SYDVKM. The CDR3 has 14 residues. The DNA of the CDR3 is TGTGCCAGCACCTTGGCAGGGGAGCCAAACATTCAGTACTTC. Its translation: CASTLAGEPNIQYF.

Regarding this clonotype: Relative to the germline gene, one junction end is altered; a read error may explain this. The chain joins TRBV15 to TRBJ2-3; 7 bases fit TRBD2. The CDR3 runs to 16 residues. CDR1 is LNHNV, CDR2 YYDKDF, per germline (reference sequence). The CDR3 is CATSRVRGGSTDTRYF. For the CDR3, the DNA is TGTGCCACCAGCAGAGTTCGGGGAGGGAGCACAGATACGCGGTATTTT.

This rearrangement joins TRBV11-2 to TRBJ2-4; D is perhaps TRBD2 (6 bases). Germline V gene sequence: CDR1 SGHAT, CDR2 FQNNGV. CDR3 length equals 16 residues. V gave up 5 bases and J gave up 3 bases, with 17 bases separating them. As DNA, the CDR3 is TGTGCCAGCAGCCCCCTAAGGCGGGGCGGCAAAAACATTCAGTACTTC. Translating gives CASSPLRRGGKNIQYF.

This clonotype was observed once. This chain uses TRBV4-2 with TRBJ2-3; D is uncertain. CDR3 length: 13 amino acids. Germline CDR1 reads LGHNA; CDR2 reads YNFKEQ. V was trimmed by 0 bases and J by 8 bases, leaving 9 bases between them. CDR3: CASSQDFLVTQYF. The CDR3 DNA reads TGTGCCAGCAGCCAAGATTTCCTAGTTACGCAGTATTTT.

This rearrangement joins TRBV20-1 to TRBJ2-5; D perhaps matches TRBD2 (7 bases). From germline, CDR1 is DFQATT and CDR2 SNEGSKA (reference sequence). Trimming shortened V by 4 bases and J by 3 bases, and 12 bases separated the two germline ends. This CDR3 spans 13 amino acids. The CDR3 DNA sequence: TGCAGTGCTATGGAGGGGGGGAAAGAGACCCAGTACTTC. Translated, it gives CSAMEGGKETQYF.

Of note for this clonotype: At one end the junction does not follow the germline gene, possibly because of a read error. This chain's CDR3 is CASSVRPNSEAFF. The CDR3 region has the DNA TGCGCCAGCAGTGTTCGACCCAACAGTGAAGCTTTCTTT. J is TRBJ1-1 and V is TRBV10-1; D is unresolved. This CDR3 is 13 amino acids long. Germline loops: CDR1 WNHNN, CDR2 SYGVQD (reference sequence).

In this sample, this clonotype turned up a few times. Here the CDR3 reads CASSPLDRGRDTQYF. The CDR3 bases are TGCGCCAGCAGCCCCCTGGACAGGGGGCGCGATACGCAGTATTTT. The V call is TRBV5-1, the J call TRBJ2-3; TRBD1 matches at 11 bases. This CDR3 comprises 15 residues. J was trimmed by 6 bases and V by 4 bases; bases with no gene match: 7. CDR1 is SGHRS and CDR2 is YFSETQ in the germline V gene.

This clonotype turned up a few times. The CDR3 DNA is TGCAGTGCTAGGAGAGCGGGACTGGCAGATACGCAGTATTTT. It yields the protein CSARRAGLADTQYF. V and J are TRBV20-1 and TRBJ2-3, with TRBD2 matching over 7 bases. From germline, CDR1 is DFQATT and CDR2 SNEGSKA (reference sequence). There are 14 residues in the CDR3. Trimming cost V 3 bases and J 4 bases; bases outside gene matches: 7.

The table lists this clonotype with a count of one. This chain connects TRBV2 to TRBJ2-1; the match to TRBD2 covers 7 bases. This CDR3 has 14 amino acids. Germline loops: CDR1 SNHLY, CDR2 FYNNEI. V lost 6 bases and J lost 6; bases outside the gene matches: 8. CDR3 sequence (DNA): TGTGCCAGCAGCGGAGGACTAGGGGTCAATGAGCAGTTCTTC. It translates to CASSGGLGVNEQFF.

This clonotype appeared a few times. This chain links TRBV7-2 with TRBJ2-3; TRBD2 aligns across 8 bases. The germline gives CDR1 SGHTA, CDR2 FQGNSA. The V gene end was trimmed by 1 base and the J gene end by 0 bases; junction bases not matched to a gene: 9. The CDR3 sequence is 18 residues long. The DNA of the CDR3 is TGTGCCAGCAGCTTAGAAAGCTCGGTAGCGGGAAGCACAGATACGCAGTATTTT. It yields the protein CASSLESSVAGSTDTQYF.

This clonotype was observed a few times. This chain joins TRBV27 and TRBJ1-2; 9 bases align to TRBD1. Per germline, CDR1 MNHEY and CDR2 SMNVEV (reference sequence). V lost 1 base to trimming and J lost 4 bases; unmatched junction nucleotides: 7. The length of the CDR3 is 16 residues. The CDR3, as DNA: TGTGCCAGCAGTTTATGGGGGCCGACAGGGGGCTATGGCTACACCTTC. This codes for CASSLWGPTGGYGYTF.

This clonotype was seen only a few times. This sequence joins TRBV7-9 and TRBJ2-1, with a tentative D call TRBD1 (6 bases). Germline loops: CDR1 SEHNR, CDR2 FQNEAQ (reference sequence). V gave up 3 bases and J gave up 9 bases, with 12 bases separating them. The CDR3 runs 13 residues. The CDR3 sequence: CASSLAGVIEQFF. DNA for the CDR3: TGTGCCAGCAGCTTGGCAGGGGTTATTGAGCAGTTCTTC.

The rearrangement links TRBV5-5 to TRBJ2-3; unclear D gene. The CDR3 spans 14 residues. In germline, CDR1 is SGHKS, CDR2 YYEKEE (reference sequence). Trimming pared 6 bases from V and 0 bases from J, leaving 11 bases between. This chain's CDR3 is CASTHGPSTDTQYF. CDR3 bases: TGTGCCAGCACCCACGGCCCAAGCACAGATACGCAGTATTTT.